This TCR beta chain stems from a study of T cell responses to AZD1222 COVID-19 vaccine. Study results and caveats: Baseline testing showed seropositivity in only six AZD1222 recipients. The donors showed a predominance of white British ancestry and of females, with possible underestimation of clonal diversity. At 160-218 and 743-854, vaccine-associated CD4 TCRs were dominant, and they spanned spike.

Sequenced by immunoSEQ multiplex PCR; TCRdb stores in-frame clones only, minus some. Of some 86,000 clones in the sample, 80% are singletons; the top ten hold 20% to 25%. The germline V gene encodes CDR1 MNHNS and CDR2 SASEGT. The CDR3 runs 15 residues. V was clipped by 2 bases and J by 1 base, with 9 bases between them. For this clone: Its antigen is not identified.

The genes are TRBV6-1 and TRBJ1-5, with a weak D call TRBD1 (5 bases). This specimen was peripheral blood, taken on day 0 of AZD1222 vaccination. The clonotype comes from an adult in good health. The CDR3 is CASSEIRGSNQPQHF. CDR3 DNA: TGTGCCAGCAGTGAAATACGGGGCAGCAATCAGCCCCAGCATTTT.